The T cell receptor beta chain described here comes from a study of blood T cells in healthy people across ages. General observations from the study: Researchers judged that diversity estimates from one million T cells fell short of true values. Naive CD4+ cell counts and diversity both ran higher in long-lived than in aged donors.

Germline V gene lookup returns CDR1 SGHRS and CDR2 YFSETQ. The CDR3 sequence is 15 residues long. Note on this clonotype: Its specificity is not known.

Combining a sample-barcoded 5' primer with a J-beta primer mix, a second PCR ran for about 7 to 11 cycles. TCRdb recomputed calls from the 5' RACE reads with MiXCR, one row per CDR3 protein. The table has around 1.5 million distinct CDR3 sequences, roughly 64% seen once. Per individual sample, total RNA of at least 5.5 micrograms was extracted. This TCR was sampled from a man aged 18 to 29 in good health. The chain combines TRBV5-1 with TRBJ2-4; 9 bases fit TRBD1. The last part of the DNA fits TRBJ2-7 better; the J call may be wrong. The sequencing input was blood. CDR3 loop: CASSRPGQGPYEQYF. The CDR3 bases are TGCGCCAGCAGTCGGCCGGGACAGGGACCCTACGAGCAGTACTTC.